Listed below are T cell receptor beta chains from one sample, sequenced in a study of immune characterization of retroperitoneal liposarcoma. Each CDR3 protein is one row after TCRdb ran MiXCR on the PCR reads. The sample has some 11,000 distinct CDR3 sequences, 50% seen once. The sample was tumor tissue. The source is a female donor with retroperitoneal liposarcoma. Both conserved end residues are part of each CDR3. D genes are given only for firm matches. Clone size appears in some rows only: once, few, many, or a class for an expanded clone.

v_call: TRBV12-3/TRBV12-4; d_call: TRBD2; clone_size: medium-sized; j_call: TRBJ2-1; cdr3_nt: TGTGCCAGCAAGGGCCCAGCGGGAGAAAATGAGCAGTTCTTC; cdr3_aa: CASKGPAGENEQFF
v_call: TRBV6-1; d_call: TRBD2; clone_size: -; j_call: TRBJ2-1; cdr3_nt: TGTGCCAGCAGTGCCGGGACTAGCAGTTGGATGTCGCTCTTC; cdr3_aa: CASSAGTSSWMSLF
v_call: TRBV11-3; d_call: -; clone_size: few; j_call: TRBJ2-2; cdr3_nt: TGTGCCAGCAGCCCGTACGACAGCACTAACACCGGGGAGCTGTTTTTT; cdr3_aa: CASSPYDSTNTGELFF
v_call: TRBV7-8; d_call: -; clone_size: few; j_call: TRBJ1-5; cdr3_nt: TGTGCCAGCAGCTCCGGGGCTCAGCCCCAGCATTTT; cdr3_aa: CASSSGAQPQHF
v_call: TRBV7-6; d_call: -; clone_size: medium-sized; j_call: TRBJ2-5; cdr3_nt: TGTGCCAGCAGCTTCGTGCAGCAAGAGACCCAGTACTTC; cdr3_aa: CASSFVQQETQYF
v_call: TRBV7-2; d_call: -; clone_size: -; j_call: TRBJ2-1; cdr3_nt: TGTGCCAGCAGCTTATTAGGGAGAGATTACAATGAGCAGTTCTTC; cdr3_aa: CASSLLGRDYNEQFF
v_call: TRBV12-5; d_call: TRBD2; clone_size: -; j_call: TRBJ2-2; cdr3_nt: TGTGCTAGTGGTTCCCCCCCACTAGCGGGGATGAACACCGGGGAGCTGTTTTTT; cdr3_aa: CASGSPPLAGMNTGELFF
v_call: TRBV6-1; d_call: TRBD2; clone_size: large; j_call: TRBJ2-1; cdr3_nt: TGTGCCAGCAGCCCACCGGGACTAGCGAATGAGCAGTTCTTC; cdr3_aa: CASSPPGLANEQFF
v_call: TRBV24-1; d_call: -; clone_size: once; j_call: TRBJ2-1; cdr3_nt: TGTGCCACCAGCGGCACCCCACCCGTCCAAGAGACCCAGTTCTTC; cdr3_aa: CATSGTPPVQETQFF
v_call: TRBV7-3; d_call: TRBD2; clone_size: few; j_call: TRBJ2-3; cdr3_nt: TGTGCCAGCAGCTTTGGACTAGCGGCAGATACGCAGTATTTT; cdr3_aa: CASSFGLAADTQYF
v_call: TRBV12-3/TRBV12-4; d_call: TRBD1; clone_size: medium-sized; j_call: TRBJ2-7; cdr3_nt: TGTGCCAGCAGACTGAGAAGGAGGACAGGGACCTACAATGAGCAGTACTTC; cdr3_aa: CASRLRRRTGTYNEQYF
v_call: TRBV6-6; d_call: TRBD2; clone_size: -; j_call: TRBJ2-1; cdr3_nt: TGTGCCAGCAAGGATAGCGGGGGGTTCTACAATGAGCAGTTCTTC; cdr3_aa: CASKDSGGFYNEQFF
v_call: TRBV12-3/TRBV12-4; d_call: TRBD2; clone_size: -; j_call: TRBJ2-7; cdr3_nt: TGTGCCAGCAGCCCACGGGGGGCTAGCGGGAGAGACGAGCAGTACTTC; cdr3_aa: CASSPRGASGRDEQYF